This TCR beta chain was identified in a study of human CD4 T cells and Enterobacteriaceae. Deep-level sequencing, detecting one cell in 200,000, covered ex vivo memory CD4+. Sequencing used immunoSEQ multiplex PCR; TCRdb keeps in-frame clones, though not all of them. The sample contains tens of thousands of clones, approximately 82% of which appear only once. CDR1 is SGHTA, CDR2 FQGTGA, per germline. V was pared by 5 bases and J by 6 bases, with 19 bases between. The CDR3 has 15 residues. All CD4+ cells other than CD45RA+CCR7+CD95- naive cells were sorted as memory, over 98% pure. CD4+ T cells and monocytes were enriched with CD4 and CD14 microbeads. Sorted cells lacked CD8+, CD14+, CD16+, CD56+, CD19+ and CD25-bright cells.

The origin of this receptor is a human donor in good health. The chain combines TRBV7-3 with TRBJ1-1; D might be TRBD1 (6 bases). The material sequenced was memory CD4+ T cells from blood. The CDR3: CASSETSDRIAEAFF. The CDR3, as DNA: TGTGCCAGCAGCGAAACATCGGACAGAATAGCTGAAGCTTTCTTT.